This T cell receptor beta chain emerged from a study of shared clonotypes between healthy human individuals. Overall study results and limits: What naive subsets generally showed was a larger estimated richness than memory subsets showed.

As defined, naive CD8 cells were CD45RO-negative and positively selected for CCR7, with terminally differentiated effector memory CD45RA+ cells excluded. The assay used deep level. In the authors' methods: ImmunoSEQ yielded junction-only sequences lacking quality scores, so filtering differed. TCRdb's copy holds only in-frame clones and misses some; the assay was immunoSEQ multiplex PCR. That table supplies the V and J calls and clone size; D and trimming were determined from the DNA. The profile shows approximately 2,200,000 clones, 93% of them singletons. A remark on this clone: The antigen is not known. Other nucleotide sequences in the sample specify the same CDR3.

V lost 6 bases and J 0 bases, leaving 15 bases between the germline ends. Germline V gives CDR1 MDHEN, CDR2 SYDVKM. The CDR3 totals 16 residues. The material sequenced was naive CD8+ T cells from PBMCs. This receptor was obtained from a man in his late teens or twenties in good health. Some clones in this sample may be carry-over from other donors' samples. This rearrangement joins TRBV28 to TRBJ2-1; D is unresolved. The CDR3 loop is CASSSPAESSYNEQFF. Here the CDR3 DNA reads TGTGCCAGCAGCTCACCGGCAGAGAGCTCCTACAATGAGCAGTTCTTC.